The 20 T cell receptor beta chains below come from one sample, sequenced in a study of OX40 agonist ivuxolimab in advanced cancers. Clones were read by immunoSEQ multiplex PCR, and TCRdb kept only the in-frame ones, dropping some. The sample yields 80,000 or so clones, about 90% seen once. Source: CD4+ or CD8+ T cells sorted from blood, taken in a trial of the OX40 agonist ivuxolimab. These receptors all stem from an adult with an advanced solid tumor such as melanoma, head and neck, liver or kidney cancer.

This clone came up a few times. V is TRBV19 and J is TRBJ1-5; no clear D. Trimming shortened V by 2 bases and J by 7 bases, and 6 bases separated the two germline ends. This CDR3 region has 12 residues. CDR1 and CDR2 from the germline V gene are LNHDA and SQIVND (reference sequence). The chain's CDR3 is CASSIQPQPQHF. CDR3 coding DNA: TGTGCCAGTAGTATACAGCCACAGCCCCAGCATTTT.

This chain links TRBV29-1 with TRBJ1-2; D ambiguous. This CDR3 has 11 residues. From germline, CDR1 is SQVTM and CDR2 ANQGSEA. The V end lost 4 bases, the J end lost 6 bases, and 9 bases lay between the germline ends. The CDR3 protein is CSVVHGDGYTF. Written as DNA, the CDR3 is TGCAGCGTTGTCCACGGGGATGGCTACACCTTC.

V gene TRBV19 combines with J gene TRBJ2-3; D gene ambiguous. Looked up from germline, CDR1 is LNHDA and CDR2 is SQIVND (reference sequence). Trimming removed 5 bases from V and 7 bases from J, with 7 bases in between. This CDR3 spans 11 amino acids. CDR3 bases: TGTGCCAGTAGTTACGGATATACGCAGTATTTT. This sequence encodes CASSYGYTQYF.

The rearrangement links TRBV7-9 to TRBJ1-1, with D uncertain. The CDR3 spans 14 residues. Germline CDR1 and CDR2: SEHNR and FQNEAQ (reference sequence). With 2 bases removed from V and 6 bases from J, the gap between germline ends came to 13 bases. CDR3 bases: TGTGCCAGCAGCTTATTTTATTCTGGGGCTGAAGCTTTCTTT. Residues: CASSLFYSGAEAFF.

V usage is TRBV7-9 and J usage is TRBJ2-7, with 9 bases that match TRBD1. V dropped 4 bases and J dropped 0; count of bases not matched to a gene: 4. Germline CDR1 and CDR2: SEHNR and FQNEAQ (reference sequence). This CDR3 spans 15 amino acids. In DNA, the CDR3 is TGTGCCAGCAGCTGGGGACAGGGCCTCTCCTACGAGCAGTACTTC. Translated, it gives CASSWGQGLSYEQYF.

The gene calls are TRBV10-3 and TRBJ1-1; D call uncertain. This CDR3 is built from 13 residues. CDR1 and CDR2 (germline): ENHRY, SYGVKD. Trimming stripped 11 bases from V and 1 base from J, with 14 bases between. CDR3 nucleotide sequence: TGTGCCGCGGCGACAAAACCGAACACTGAAGCTTTCTTT. It yields the protein CAAATKPNTEAFF.

V usage is TRBV18 and J usage is TRBJ2-5, with 8 bases identical to TRBD1. This CDR3 is built from 15 residues. Germline V gives CDR1 KGHSH, CDR2 LQKENI. With V trimmed by 2 bases and J by 2 bases, 4 bases remained unmatched. In nucleotides, the CDR3 is TGTGCCAGCTCACCAGGGACAGGCGATCAAGAGACCCAGTACTTC. It translates to CASSPGTGDQETQYF.

The rearrangement joins TRBV7-8 to TRBJ2-2; TRBD1 is a possible D gene (6 bases). Germline V gene sequence: CDR1 SGHVS, CDR2 FQNEAQ. V was pared by 5 bases and J by 6 bases, with 19 bases between. The CDR3 runs 16 residues. The CDR3 DNA follows: TGTGCCAGCAGCACCCATGGGGGCTCAGGGGCCGGGGAGCTGTTTTTT. This encodes CASSTHGGSGAGELFF.

This chain links TRBV15 with TRBJ1-1; no definite D call. Trimming took off 1 base at V and 0 bases at J, with 9 bases between the two ends. Germline V gene data show CDR1 as LNHNV and CDR2 as YYDKDF (reference sequence). CDR3 length: 15 amino acids. The CDR3 protein is CATSRAPGMNTEAFF. The DNA for the CDR3 is TGTGCCACCAGCAGAGCCCCAGGAATGAACACTGAAGCTTTCTTT.

In nucleotides, the CDR3 is TGCGCCAGCAGCCCGCCGGGACTAGCGGAGGGGGCGCAGTATTTT. It specifies CASSPPGLAEGAQYF. The chain links TRBV10-1 to TRBJ2-3; 11 nucleotides match TRBD2. The CDR3 length is 15 residues. Germline V lookup: CDR1 WNHNN, CDR2 SYGVQD (reference sequence). V was clipped by 6 bases and J by 10 bases; unmatched bases: 12.

The rearrangement links TRBV6-6 to TRBJ1-1, with D unclear. V lost 5 bases, J lost 8 bases, and 12 bases lay in between. Looked up from germline, CDR1 is MNHNY and CDR2 is SVGAGI (reference sequence). The CDR3 is made up of 12 amino acids. This CDR3 is CASSTSPAEAFF. The CDR3 nucleotides read TGTGCCAGCAGTACCAGCCCCGCCGAAGCTTTCTTT.

V usage is TRBV18 and J usage is TRBJ1-1, with D possibly TRBD1 on 5 matching bases. The CDR3 runs 14 residues. V lost 6 bases, J lost 0 bases, and 11 bases lay in between. Per the germline V gene, CDR1 is KGHSH and CDR2 is LQKENI. Here the CDR3 reads CASSGQGVNTEAFF. CDR3 nucleotides: TGTGCCAGCTCTGGGCAGGGCGTGAACACTGAAGCTTTCTTT.

V and J are TRBV18 and TRBJ1-1; the D gene is possibly TRBD1 (6 bases). The V end lost 6 bases, the J end lost 7 bases, and 15 bases lay between the germline ends. Germline CDR1 and CDR2: KGHSH and LQKENI. This CDR3 region has 13 residues. The CDR3 is CASSSKGGIEAFF. CDR3 nucleotides: TGTGCCAGCTCGTCTAAGGGGGGTATTGAAGCTTTCTTT.

The V and J genes are TRBV5-6 and TRBJ2-7; 7 nucleotides agree with TRBD1. With V trimmed by 4 bases and J by 4 bases, 11 bases remained unmatched. Germline CDR1 and CDR2: SGHDT and YYEEEE. The CDR3 spans 15 residues. DNA for the CDR3: TGTGCCAGCAGCCGCCACGGGACAGCTAGGTACGAGCAGTACTTC. Its translation: CASSRHGTARYEQYF.

This sequence joins TRBV7-2 and TRBJ2-7; perhaps TRBD1 as D (6 bases). V lost 5 bases to trimming and J lost 6 bases, with 23 bases between them. Germline V gene lookup returns CDR1 SGHTA and CDR2 FQGNSA. This CDR3 spans 16 amino acids. The CDR3 nucleotides are TGTGCCAGCAGCCCGCCGAAACAGGGTAATCTACGCGAGCAGTACTTC. It specifies CASSPPKQGNLREQYF.

The V call is TRBV6-1, the J call TRBJ1-1; D is uncertain. CDR3 length: 12 residues. V lost 7 bases to trimming and J lost 4 bases, with 10 bases between them. Germline assignment: CDR1 MNHNS and CDR2 SASEGT. The CDR3 nucleotides are TGTGCCAGCAAGGGTGTTAGCACTGAAGCTTTCTTT. Encoded protein: CASKGVSTEAFF.

The chain has TRBV18 and TRBJ2-5; a weak D match, TRBD1 (5 bases). Between the trimmed V and J ends, which lost 2 bases and 3 bases, there was a span of 10 bases. CDR1 is KGHSH, CDR2 LQKENI, per germline. The CDR3 contains 14 residues. CDR3 in amino acids: CASSPSVGEETQYF. CDR3 nucleotides: TGTGCCAGCTCACCATCGGTAGGGGAAGAGACCCAGTACTTC.

The CDR3 DNA sequence: TGCGCCAGCAGCCCCCTGAGGGGGGGGGTGAATGAGCAGTTCTTC. Amino acid sequence: CASSPLRGGVNEQFF. The chain uses TRBV5-1 and TRBJ2-1, with D possibly TRBD2 on 7 matching bases. V lost 4 bases to trimming and J lost 7 bases, with 18 bases between them. CDR3 size: 15 residues. The germline gives CDR1 SGHRS, CDR2 YFSETQ.

The chain joins TRBV2 to TRBJ2-5; 9 bases match TRBD1. This CDR3 is built from 14 residues. J gave up 3 bases and V 6 bases, and 5 bases lay outside the gene matches. Germline loops: CDR1 SNHLY, CDR2 FYNNEI. The DNA of the CDR3 is TGTGCCAGCAGAGAGGGGACAGGGAAAGAGACCCAGTACTTC. It codes for CASREGTGKETQYF.

The chain recombines TRBV2 with TRBJ2-2, with D possibly being TRBD2 (6 bases). Trimming left V 7 bases short and J 7 bases short, with 7 bases between. Per germline, CDR1 SNHLY and CDR2 FYNNEI. The CDR3 extends over 11 amino acids. This CDR3 reads CASTGVGELFF. The CDR3 DNA is TGTGCCAGCACGGGGGTCGGGGAGCTGTTTTTT.